Included here is one T cell receptor beta chain sequence, with context. Its antigen remains unidentified. The timepoints at which blood was sampled were baseline, cycle 4 day 1, and cycle 7 day 1. Profiling relied on immunoSEQ multiplex PCR, and the TCRdb table lists in-frame clones only, not all of them. The table lists about 45,000 clones, approximately 80% of them singletons. This specimen belongs to a study of OX40 agonist ivuxolimab in advanced cancers. Study context: Earlier treatment with anti-PD-1, anti-PD-L1 or anti-CTLA-4 was permitted, and around 36% had received some. Study observations and caveats: On average, CD8+ T cells showed a greater number of expanded clones than CD4+.

The CDR3 consists of 16 residues. J lost 7 bases, V lost 5 bases, and 13 bases had no gene match. The V gene's germline CDR1 is SGHAT and CDR2 FQNNGV. The V call is TRBV11-2, the J call TRBJ2-1, with 8 bases identical to TRBD2. This receptor was taken from an adult with an advanced solid tumor such as melanoma, head and neck, liver or kidney cancer. The specimen comprised CD4+ or CD8+ T cells sorted from blood, sampled in a trial of the OX40 agonist ivuxolimab. The CDR3 region has the DNA TGTGCCAGCAGCGCCCGAGCGGGAGCCGCCGCGAATGAGCAGTTCTTC. Protein product: CASSARAGAAANEQFF.